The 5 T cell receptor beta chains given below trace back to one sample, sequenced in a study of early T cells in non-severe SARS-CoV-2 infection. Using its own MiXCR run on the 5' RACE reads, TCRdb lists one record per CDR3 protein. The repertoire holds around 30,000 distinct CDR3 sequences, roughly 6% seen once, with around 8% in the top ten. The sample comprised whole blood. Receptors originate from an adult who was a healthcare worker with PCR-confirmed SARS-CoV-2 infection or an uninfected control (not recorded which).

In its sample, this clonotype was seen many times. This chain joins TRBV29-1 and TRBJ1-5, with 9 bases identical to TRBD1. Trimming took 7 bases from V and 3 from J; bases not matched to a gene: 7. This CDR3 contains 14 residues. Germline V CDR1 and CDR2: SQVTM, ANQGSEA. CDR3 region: CSGWTGDYNQPQHF. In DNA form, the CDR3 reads TGCAGCGGATGGACAGGGGACTACAATCAGCCCCAGCATTTT.

The CDR3 DNA reads TGTGCCAGCAGCCAAGCGACAGGGGGACCCGATACGCAGTATTTT. The encoded protein is CASSQATGGPDTQYF. V is TRBV4-2 and J is TRBJ2-3, with 9 bases lining up with TRBD1. With V trimmed by 1 base and J by 6 bases, 5 bases remained unmatched. The CDR3 runs 15 residues. Germline lookup yields CDR1 LGHNA and CDR2 YNFKEQ.

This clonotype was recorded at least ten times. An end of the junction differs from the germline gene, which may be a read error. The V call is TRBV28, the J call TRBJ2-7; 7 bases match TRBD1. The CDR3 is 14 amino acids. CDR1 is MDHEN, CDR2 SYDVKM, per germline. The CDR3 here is CASSLPGQPTARDF. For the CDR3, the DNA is TGTGCCAGCAGTCTGCCGGGACAGCCCACAGCTCGAGACTTC.

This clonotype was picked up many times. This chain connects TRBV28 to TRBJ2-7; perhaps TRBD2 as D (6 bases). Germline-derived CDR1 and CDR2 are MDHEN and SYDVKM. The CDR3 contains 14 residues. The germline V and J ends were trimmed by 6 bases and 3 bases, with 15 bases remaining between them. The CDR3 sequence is CASRSPGLSYEQYF. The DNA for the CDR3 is TGTGCCAGCAGGAGCCCGGGACTCAGCTACGAGCAGTACTTC. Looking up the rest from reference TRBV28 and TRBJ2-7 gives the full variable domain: DVKVTQSSRYLVKRTGEKVFLECVQDMDHENMFWYRQDPGLGLRLIYFSYDVKMKEKGDIPEGYSVSREKKERFSLILESASTNQTSMYLCASRSPGLSYEQYFGPGTRLTVT.

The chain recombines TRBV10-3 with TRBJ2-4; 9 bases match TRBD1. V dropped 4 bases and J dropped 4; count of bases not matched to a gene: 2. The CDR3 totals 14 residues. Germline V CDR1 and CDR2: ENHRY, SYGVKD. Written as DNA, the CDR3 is TGTGCCATCAGTGGGGGACAGGGTAAAAACATTCAGTACTTC. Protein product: CAISGGQGKNIQYF.